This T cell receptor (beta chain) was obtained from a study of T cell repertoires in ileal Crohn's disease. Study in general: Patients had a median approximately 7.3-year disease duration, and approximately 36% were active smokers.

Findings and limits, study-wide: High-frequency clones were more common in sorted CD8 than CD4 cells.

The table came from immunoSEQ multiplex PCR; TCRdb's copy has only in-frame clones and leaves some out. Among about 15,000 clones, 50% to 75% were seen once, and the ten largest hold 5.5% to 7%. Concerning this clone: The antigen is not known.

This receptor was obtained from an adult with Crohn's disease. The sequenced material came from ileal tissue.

CDR3 coding DNA: TGTGCCAGCAGCGTCGTTCCTTTGATGACTAGCGGGGGAACCGGGGAGCTGTTTTTT. It codes for CASSVVPLMTSGGTGELFF. This chain joins TRBV9 and TRBJ2-2; TRBD2 agrees at 12 bases. Germline V gives CDR1 SGDLS, CDR2 YYNGEE. The V and J ends lost 2 bases and 5 bases, in that order; junction bases with no gene match: 13. The CDR3 contains 19 residues.